This TCR beta chain was observed in a study of T cell repertoires in cytomegalovirus infection. Study at large: CMV infection and matching HLA type were both indicated by public TCR beta signatures.

Findings and limits, study-wide: Across the ex vivo response, the dominant clonotypes were HLA-C-restricted CMV-specific TCR beta clonotypes.

Trimming took 5 bases from V and 7 from J, leaving 18 bases between them. Germline V CDR1 and CDR2: SGHTA, FQGNSA. The CDR3 runs to 15 residues. TCRdb re-called the reads through MiXCR, storing one row per CDR3 protein. The table has some 500,000 distinct CDR3 sequences, around two fifths seen once. On this clonotype itself: Its antigen is as yet unknown.

The receptor's source is a human donor in good health (CMV status not recorded). Some clones in this sample may be carry-over from other donors' samples. The input for sequencing was cultured PBMCs, taken from culture after CMV antigen stimulation. This chain uses TRBV7-2 with TRBJ2-1, with D perhaps TRBD2 (6 bases). The CDR3 DNA is TGTGCCAGCAGCGAGGACGGAGGGTTCAGGAATGAGCAGTTCTTC. It specifies CASSEDGGFRNEQFF.